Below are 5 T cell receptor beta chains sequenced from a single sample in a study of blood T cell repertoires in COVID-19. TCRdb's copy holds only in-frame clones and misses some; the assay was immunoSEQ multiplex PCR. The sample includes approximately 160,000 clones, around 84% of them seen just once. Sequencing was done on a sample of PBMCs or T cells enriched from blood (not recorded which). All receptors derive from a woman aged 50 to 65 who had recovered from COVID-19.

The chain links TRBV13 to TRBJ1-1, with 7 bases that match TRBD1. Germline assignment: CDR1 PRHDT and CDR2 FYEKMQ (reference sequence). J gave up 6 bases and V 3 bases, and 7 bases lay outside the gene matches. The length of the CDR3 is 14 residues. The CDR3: CASSLGQTPPEAFF. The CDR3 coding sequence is TGTGCCAGCAGCTTGGGACAGACACCACCTGAAGCTTTCTTT. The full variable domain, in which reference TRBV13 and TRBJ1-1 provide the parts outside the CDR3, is AAGVIQSPRHLIKEKRETATLKCYPIPRHDTVYWYQQGPGQDPQFLISFYEKMQSDKGSIPDRFSAQQFSDYHSELNMSSLELGDSALYFCASSLGQTPPEAFFGQGTRLTVV.

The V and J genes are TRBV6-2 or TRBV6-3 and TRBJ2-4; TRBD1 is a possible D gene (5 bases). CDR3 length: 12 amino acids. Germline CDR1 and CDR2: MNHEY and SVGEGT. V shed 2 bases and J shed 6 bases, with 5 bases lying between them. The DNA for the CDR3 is TGTGCCAGCAGTTACCAGGGAAACATTCAGTACTTC. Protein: CASSYQGNIQYF.

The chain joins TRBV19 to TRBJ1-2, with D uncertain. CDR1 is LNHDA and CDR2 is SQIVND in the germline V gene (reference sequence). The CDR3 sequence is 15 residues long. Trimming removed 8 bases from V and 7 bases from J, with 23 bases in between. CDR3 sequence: CASQYPGLGFGGYTF. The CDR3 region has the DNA TGTGCCAGTCAGTACCCAGGATTGGGTTTCGGTGGCTACACCTTC.

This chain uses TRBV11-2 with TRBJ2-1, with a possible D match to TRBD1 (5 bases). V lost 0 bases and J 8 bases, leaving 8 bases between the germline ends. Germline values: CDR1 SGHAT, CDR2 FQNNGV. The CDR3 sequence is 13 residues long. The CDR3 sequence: CASSLDLGDEQFF. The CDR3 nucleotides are TGTGCCAGCAGCTTAGATCTAGGGGATGAGCAGTTCTTC.

CDR3 bases: TGTGCCAGTAGAAGGGGACAGAGTAGCAATCAGCCCCAGCATTTT. It is translated as CASRRGQSSNQPQHF. The chain is built from TRBV19 and TRBJ1-5; 7 nucleotides agree with TRBD1. The CDR3 is made up of 15 amino acids. The trim removed 6 bases at V and 0 bases at J, leaving 5 bases unmatched. Germline CDR1 LNHDA, CDR2 SQIVND (reference sequence).